This T cell receptor (beta chain) was documented in a study of shared clonotypes between healthy human individuals. TCRdb's copy holds only in-frame clones and misses some; the assay was immunoSEQ multiplex PCR. The sample shows about 2,100,000 clones, about 93% of them seen only once. Cells designated naive CD8 were CD45RO-negative and were positively selected for CCR7, with terminally differentiated effector memory CD45RA+ cells excluded. The receptor was derived from a man aged 18 to 30 in good health. Some clones in this sample may be carry-over from other donors' samples. The specimen was naive CD8+ T cells from PBMCs.

CDR3 coding DNA: TGTGCCAGCAGCTTTCGGGAGGGGAACACCGGGGAGCTGTTTTTT. The encoded protein is CASSFREGNTGELFF. The chain has TRBV7-2 and TRBJ2-2, with 8 bases matching TRBD2. Losses at the gene ends were 3 bases for V and 1 base for J; bases not matched to a gene: 1. CDR3 length: 15 residues. Germline CDR1 SGHTA, CDR2 FQGNSA.